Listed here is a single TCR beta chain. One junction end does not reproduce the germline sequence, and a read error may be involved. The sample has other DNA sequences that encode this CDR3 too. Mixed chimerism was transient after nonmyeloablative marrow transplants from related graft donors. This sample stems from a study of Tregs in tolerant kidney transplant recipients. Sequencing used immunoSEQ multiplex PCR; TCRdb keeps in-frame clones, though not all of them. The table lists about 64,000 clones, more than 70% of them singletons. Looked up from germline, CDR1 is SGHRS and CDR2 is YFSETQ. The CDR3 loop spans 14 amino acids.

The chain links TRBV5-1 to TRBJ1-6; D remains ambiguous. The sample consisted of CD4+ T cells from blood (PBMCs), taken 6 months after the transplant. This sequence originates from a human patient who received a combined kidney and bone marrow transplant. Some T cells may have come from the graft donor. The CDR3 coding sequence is TGCGCCAGCAGCTTGGGAGGATACAATTCCCCCCTCCACTTT. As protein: CASSLGGYNSPLHF.